This T cell receptor (beta chain) is from a study of cytomegalovirus exposure and HLA in healthy donors. The study's findings and limits: The listing of roughly 160 TCR beta chains classed them as cytomegalovirus-associated. Exclusion applied to some V segments, including TRBV6-2 and TRBV6-3, as they were indistinguishable.

There are 16 residues in the CDR3. Trimming cost V 7 bases and J 1 base, with 18 bases left between them. Germline V gene data show CDR1 as SNHLY and CDR2 as FYNNEI. A remark on this clone: Its antigen is not known.

Primers for the PCR totalled 60 Vbeta and 13 Jbeta. The data were produced by immunoSEQ multiplex PCR, yet TCRdb's version contains in-frame clones alone and is incomplete. The sample holds tens of thousands of clones, around 72% seen once. This chain connects TRBV2 to TRBJ2-3, with a weak D call TRBD2 (5 bases). Input material: PBMCs. The clonotype was recovered from a male donor in good health and CMV-seropositive. The DNA for the CDR3 is TGTGCCAGCATTAGGTCGAGGGTATCCGGCACAGATACGCAGTATTTT. This translates into CASIRSRVSGTDTQYF.